These T cell receptor beta chains were read from a single sample in a study of T-cell memory formation after mild COVID-19. TCRdb processed the 5' RACE reads anew with MiXCR; each CDR3 protein has one entry. The sample comprises 450,000 to 650,000 distinct CDR3 sequences, 20% to 25% of which are singletons, and roughly 9.1% rests with the top ten. The material sequenced was PBMCs or a T cell subset sorted from them (not recorded which). The receptor source for this set is an adult woman who had mild COVID-19 (a few samples of this study predate the infection). Cell type and time point are not known. CDR3s include the opening cysteine and the closing phenylalanine or tryptophan. D genes are given only for firm matches. Rows give clone size only sometimes, using once, few, many, or a class for an expanded clone.

J gene | D gene | V gene | clone size | CDR3 DNA | CDR3 protein
TRBJ1-2 | TRBD1 | TRBV20-1 | few | TGCAGTGCTCCCAGGGACAGGGGAGGTAGCTATGGCTACACCTTC | CSAPRDRGGSYGYTF
TRBJ2-3 | TRBD1 | TRBV6-1 | - | TGTGCCAGCACCCGGGACAGGGTCGCAGATACGCAGTATTTT | CASTRDRVADTQYF
TRBJ2-1 | TRBD1 | TRBV5-6 | - | TGTGCCAGCAGCTTGGGTCCAGGGGGCCGCTCCTACAATGAGCAGTTCTTC | CASSLGPGGRSYNEQFF
TRBJ2-7 | - | TRBV14 | few | TGTGCCAGCAGCCAAGTCAAATTCGAGCAGTACTTC | CASSQVKFEQYF
TRBJ1-5 | - | TRBV19 | - | TGTGCCAGTAGTTCCATAGGGGCCGGCAATCAGCCCCAGCATTTT | CASSSIGAGNQPQHF
TRBJ2-5 | - | TRBV24-1 | - | TGTGCCACCAGTTCGCGGGCGAAAGAGACCCAGTACTTC | CATSSRAKETQYF
TRBJ2-1 | - | TRBV30 | - | TGTGCCTGGAGTGTAGGGAGCTCCGGCTCCTACAATGAGCAGTTCTTC | CAWSVGSSGSYNEQFF
TRBJ1-3 | - | TRBV7-9 | few | TGTGCCAGCAGCTCCAAGGCGGGGGGGCGAAGAGGAAACACCATATATTTT | CASSSKAGGRRGNTIYF
TRBJ2-7 | - | TRBV7-8 | - | TGTGCCAGCACAACACGTGGGCCAGACTACGAGCAGTACTTC | CASTTRGPDYEQYF
TRBJ2-1 | - | TRBV5-4 | few | TGTGCCAGCAGCCCCCTCCCGATAAGGACGGATGAGCAGTTCTTC | CASSPLPIRTDEQFF
TRBJ1-6 | TRBD1 | TRBV7-3 | many | TGTGCCAGCAGCCTCACCGGGACAGATAATTCACCCCTCCACTTT | CASSLTGTDNSPLHF
TRBJ2-1 | - | TRBV7-2 | - | TGTGCCAGCAGCTTATCTTTGTACAATGAGCAGTTCTTC | CASSLSLYNEQFF
TRBJ1-1 | - | TRBV20-1 | few | TGCAGTGCCCCTGCAGGAGGGAGGACTGAAGCTTTCTTT | CSAPAGGRTEAFF
TRBJ2-7 | TRBD1 | TRBV2 | - | TGTGCCAGCAGTGAAACAGGGGGCGCCTACGAGCAGTACTTC | CASSETGGAYEQYF
TRBJ2-7 | - | TRBV12-3/TRBV12-4 | few | TGTGCCAGCAGCCCCAGCGATGGCTCCTACGAGCAGTACTTC | CASSPSDGSYEQYF
TRBJ2-6 | TRBD1 | TRBV20-1 | few | TGCAGTTGTAGAGCACCCACAGGGGATAGGGCTGGGGCCAACGTCCTGACTTTC | CSCRAPTGDRAGANVLTF
TRBJ1-2 | - | TRBV5-4 | - | TGTGCCAGCAGCTTGAGTGGGAGTCAGTATGGCTACACCTTC | CASSLSGSQYGYTF
TRBJ2-5 | TRBD1 | TRBV2 | - | TGTGCCAGCAGCTTTGGACAGGGATTTGTCGAGACCCAGTACTTC | CASSFGQGFVETQYF
TRBJ1-4 | - | TRBV11-2 | - | TGTGCCAGCAGCTTAGAGGGGGGCACGGTGAATGAAAAACTGTTTTTT | CASSLEGGTVNEKLFF
TRBJ2-5 | - | TRBV25-1 | - | TGTGCCAGCAGTGAATATGTCGGAAAGACCCAGTACTTC | CASSEYVGKTQYF
TRBJ2-7 | TRBD2 | TRBV4-1 | - | TGCGCCAGCAGCCAAGCCACTAGCGAGACCTACGAGCAGTACTTC | CASSQATSETYEQYF
TRBJ2-7 | - | TRBV3-1 | - | TGTGCCAGCAGCCACGAGCTAGTCTACGAGCAGTACTTC | CASSHELVYEQYF
TRBJ2-3 | - | TRBV10-3 | - | TGTGCCATCAGTGAGGAAGGGGGGGGTACAGATACGCAGTATTTT | CAISEEGGGTDTQYF
TRBJ2-1 | TRBD1 | TRBV12-3/TRBV12-4 | - | TGTGCCAGCAGTTCTTTGACAGGGGGAAACAATGAGCAGTTCTTC | CASSSLTGGNNEQFF
TRBJ2-2 | TRBD1 | TRBV5-6 | - | TGTGCCAGCAGCCGAATCGGGACAGGGGATGTACCCGGGGAGCTGTTTTTT | CASSRIGTGDVPGELFF
TRBJ2-6 | - | TRBV6-5 | few | TGTGCCAGCAGTCCCGGGACTGCTGGGGCCAACGTCCTGACTTTC | CASSPGTAGANVLTF
TRBJ2-7 | TRBD2 | TRBV30 | - | TGTGCCTGCCATTGCGTAGGTTTAGCGGGAGAGGGTTACGAGCAGTACTTC | CACHCVGLAGEGYEQYF
TRBJ2-5 | - | TRBV24-1 | few | TGTGCCACCAGTGACCCGCGACGGGCAGCCGGGGCCCAGTACTTC | CATSDPRRAAGAQYF
TRBJ2-5 | - | TRBV7-8 | - | TGTGCCAGCAGCTTAGAGCGGAACAGGGTGGAGACCCAGTACTTC | CASSLERNRVETQYF
TRBJ2-7 | TRBD1 | TRBV5-1 | - | TGCGCCAGCAGTATTGGGGACAGGGGAGACGAGCAGTACTTC | CASSIGDRGDEQYF
TRBJ2-7 | TRBD2 | TRBV20-1 | few | TGCAGTGCCAAAGGGGGACTAGCCTACGAGCAGTACTTC | CSAKGGLAYEQYF
TRBJ1-4 | - | TRBV13 | - | TGTGCCAGCTCCGGAGGGGGAAATGAAAAACTGTTTTTT | CASSGGGNEKLFF
TRBJ1-2 | - | TRBV2 | few | TGTGCCACCGAGGATCTCTATGGCTACACCTTC | CATEDLYGYTF
TRBJ2-7 | TRBD1 | TRBV7-2 | few | TGTGCCAGCAGCCGGGACAGGCCTAGGGAGCAGTACTTC | CASSRDRPREQYF
TRBJ2-5 | TRBD2 | TRBV4-2 | many | TGTGCCAGCAGCCAAGATGCTAGCGGGAGTGGGGAGACCCAGTACTTC | CASSQDASGSGETQYF
TRBJ2-5 | TRBD2 | TRBV7-8 | few | TGTGCCAGCAGCCCCGGGACTAGCGGGAGCGTGCAAGAGACCCAGTACTTC | CASSPGTSGSVQETQYF
TRBJ2-3 | TRBD2 | TRBV15 | few | TGTGCCACCAGCGGGGGGGGAGATACGCAGTATTTT | CATSGGGDTQYF
TRBJ1-1 | - | TRBV14 | - | TGTGCCAGCAGCCAAGACCGGGTGAACACTGAAGCTTTCTTT | CASSQDRVNTEAFF
TRBJ1-1 | - | TRBV30 | few | TGTGCCTGGAGTAGAGATATGGGCCTGAACACTGAAGCTTTCTTT | CAWSRDMGLNTEAFF
TRBJ2-1 | TRBD1 | TRBV29-1 | - | TGCAGCGTTAACACCGGGACAGCCTACAATGAGCAGTTCTTC | CSVNTGTAYNEQFF
TRBJ1-5 | TRBD1 | TRBV12-3/TRBV12-4 | few | TGTGCCAGCAGTTTAAAACAGGGGTATGAGCCCCAGCATTTT | CASSLKQGYEPQHF
TRBJ2-3 | - | TRBV9 | - | TGTGCCAGCGGGGTGGGAGGAGCAGATACGCAGTATTTT | CASGVGGADTQYF